Reported below is one TCR beta chain. The data are from a study of T cell changes during pregnancy in multiple sclerosis. Germline assignment: CDR1 LNHDA and CDR2 SQIVND (reference sequence). The V gene end was trimmed by 1 base and the J gene end by 2 bases; junction bases not matched to a gene: 5. The CDR3 length is 15 residues. Sequencing was performed with immunoSEQ multiplex PCR; in TCRdb, only in-frame clones are kept and a portion is missing. The table shows tens of thousands of clones, with roughly 90% occurring only once. The receptor comes from a female donor in good health, enrolled as a control in a pregnancy study. The chain couples TRBV19 to TRBJ2-7; 7 bases are shared with TRBD2. Specimen: peripheral blood, collected in the first trimester of pregnancy. The CDR3 region is CASSIGAGAAYEQYF. For the CDR3, the DNA is TGTGCCAGTAGTATAGGGGCGGGAGCGGCCTACGAGCAGTACTTC.